The rows below give T cell receptor beta chains drawn from one sample of a study of graft-versus-host responses after intestinal transplantation. No antigen has been identified for these receptors. Here immunoSEQ multiplex PCR was the method, and the copy in TCRdb shows in-frame clones only, minus some. Found here are about 120,000 clones, more than 85% of them singletons; the top ten hold more than 0.95%. This material consisted of unstimulated CD8+ T cells sorted from spleen or lymph node cells, taken before transplant. The receptors originated from a human donor who was the organ donor for an intestinal transplant. Each CDR3 is given with its conserved first and last residue. A D gene is named only where the DNA matches it firmly. Rows may omit the clone size; those that give it use once, few, many or a size class.

size	D	V	J	DNA	CDR3
.	TRBD2	TRBV19	TRBJ2-1	TGTGCCAGTAGCCTTCTAGCGGGAGGTAGCAATGAGCAGTTCTTC	CASSLLAGGSNEQFF
.	TRBD2	TRBV27	TRBJ2-7	TGTGCCAGCAGCCCTGCGGGACTAAACTACGAGCAGTACTTC	CASSPAGLNYEQYF
.	TRBD1	TRBV5-1	TRBJ1-2	TGCGCCAGCAGCCTCGGCCCCGGACAGGGCTATGGCTACACCTTC	CASSLGPGQGYGYTF
.	.	TRBV4-1	TRBJ1-5	TGCGCCAGCAGCCTTCGGCCATGGGGCAATCAGCCCCAGCATTTT	CASSLRPWGNQPQHF
.	TRBD2	TRBV6-1	TRBJ2-7	TGTGCCAGCAGTGTACCCGGGACTAGTAGCAGCGAGCAGTACTTC	CASSVPGTSSSEQYF
.	.	TRBV7-9	TRBJ2-5	TGTGCCAGCAGCACGATACCGGACTATCAGACCCAGTACTTC	CASSTIPDYQTQYF
.	TRBD1	TRBV4-2	TRBJ1-1	TGTGCCAGCAGCCAATCACAGGGGGCTGAAGCTTTCTTT	CASSQSQGAEAFF
.	.	TRBV15	TRBJ1-4	TGTGCCACCAGCAGGACAGCAACTAATGAAAAACTGTTTTTT	CATSRTATNEKLFF
few	TRBD2	TRBV2	TRBJ2-7	TGTGCCAGCACCCCACTAGCGGGAGGGCGTCGCGAGCAGTACTTC	CASTPLAGGRREQYF
.	TRBD1	TRBV25-1	TRBJ1-2	TGTGCCAGCACGGGACAGGGGGAGGTCGGCTACACCTTC	CASTGQGEVGYTF
.	TRBD1	TRBV28	TRBJ2-5	TGTGCCAGCACCCCCGGACAGGGGGGTGAGGAAACCCAGTACTTC	CASTPGQGGEETQYF
.	.	TRBV19	TRBJ2-7	TGTGCCTGGGAGGTCGCCACCTACGAGCAGTACTTC	CAWEVATYEQYF
.	TRBD2	TRBV7-9	TRBJ2-7	TGTGCCAGCAGCCCTAGCGGGACCCCCTACGAGCAGTACTTC	CASSPSGTPYEQYF
.	.	TRBV11-2	TRBJ2-7	TGTGCCAGCAGCTTAATTGGGATGACCTACGAGCAGTACTTC	CASSLIGMTYEQYF
.	.	TRBV9	TRBJ2-7	TGTGCCAGCAGCGTAGGGTCCGAGACGGTGAGCTACGAGCAGTACTTC	CASSVGSETVSYEQYF
.	.	TRBV9	TRBJ2-3	TGTGCCAGCAGCGTAGAGAGCGGAGGGGTCACAGATACGCAGTATTTT	CASSVESGGVTDTQYF
.	.	TRBV6-6	TRBJ2-7	TGTGCCAGCAGTTATCCCGGGCCCGCCGGGGTCGACGAGCAGTACTTC	CASSYPGPAGVDEQYF
.	TRBD1	TRBV9	TRBJ1-6	TGTGCCAGCAGCGTCGACAGGGGTCTGAGTCGTTCACCCCTCCACTTT	CASSVDRGLSRSPLHF
.	.	TRBV7-6	TRBJ2-1	TGTGCCAGCAGCACGTGGACAGATTCCTACAATGAGCAGTTCTTC	CASSTWTDSYNEQFF
.	TRBD1	TRBV7-9	TRBJ1-1	TGTGCCAGCAGCTTAGGGGGACAGGTTGAAGCTTTCTTT	CASSLGGQVEAFF
.	TRBD1	TRBV29-1	TRBJ2-1	TGCAGCGCCAGGGGGAACGAATACAATGAGCAGTTCTTC	CSARGNEYNEQFF
.	.	TRBV18	TRBJ2-7	TGTGCCAGCTCACCACAGGGCCCCCACGAGCAGTACTTC	CASSPQGPHEQYF
.	TRBD1	TRBV6-7	TRBJ2-7	TGTGCCAGCAGTTACTCGATGGCGACAGGGAAGACCTACGAGCAGTACTTC	CASSYSMATGKTYEQYF
.	.	TRBV6-5	TRBJ2-1	TGTGCCAGCAGTTTGTCCGGGGCCTACAATGAGCAGTTCTTC	CASSLSGAYNEQFF
.	.	TRBV6-1	TRBJ2-3	TGTGCCAGCAGTGAAGCGGGCACAGATACGCAGTATTTT	CASSEAGTDTQYF
.	.	TRBV27	TRBJ1-1	TGTGCCAGCAGTTTATCGGGGGGCTGGAGGGCTTTCTTT	CASSLSGGWRAFF
.	.	TRBV6-1	TRBJ1-1	TGTGCCAGCAGTTATCGGGGAGGAACTGAAGCTTTCTTT	CASSYRGGTEAFF
.	.	TRBV19	TRBJ1-5	TGTGCCAGTAGTATAGGTCAGAGCTACAATCAGCCCCAGCATTTT	CASSIGQSYNQPQHF
.	.	TRBV12-5	TRBJ2-2	TGTGCTACCCCCGGGACTGGGACCGGGGAGCTGTTTTTT	CATPGTGTGELFF
.	.	TRBV19	TRBJ1-5	TGTGCCAGTAGTATTACTTTACGGGGACACCAGCCCCAGCATTTT	CASSITLRGHQPQHF
.	TRBD1	TRBV5-1	TRBJ2-5	TGCGCCAGCAGCTTATTTAAGGGGGCTGGGGAGACCCAGTACTTC	CASSLFKGAGETQYF
.	TRBD2	TRBV7-6	TRBJ2-7	TGTGCCAGCAGCCCGACTAGCGGGAGGAGTATAGGTCACGAGCAGTACTTC	CASSPTSGRSIGHEQYF
.	.	TRBV5-4	TRBJ1-4	TGTGCCAGCAGGCCGTGGCTGGGTAATGAAAAACTGTTTTTT	CASRPWLGNEKLFF
.	TRBD2	TRBV2	TRBJ2-7	TGTGCCAGCAGTGATGGCCTAGCGGCCGAGCAGTACTTC	CASSDGLAAEQYF
.	.	TRBV4-1	TRBJ2-1	TGCGCCAGCAGCCAAACCATTCCTCGGCAGGCCTACAATGAGCAGTTCTTC	CASSQTIPRQAYNEQFF
.	.	TRBV18	TRBJ2-5	TGTGCCAGCTCACGGGACTTAGAGACCCAGTACTTC	CASSRDLETQYF
.	.	TRBV5-4	TRBJ1-1	TGTGCCAGCAGCTTAATCGGAGACACGAACACTGAAGCTTTCTTT	CASSLIGDTNTEAFF